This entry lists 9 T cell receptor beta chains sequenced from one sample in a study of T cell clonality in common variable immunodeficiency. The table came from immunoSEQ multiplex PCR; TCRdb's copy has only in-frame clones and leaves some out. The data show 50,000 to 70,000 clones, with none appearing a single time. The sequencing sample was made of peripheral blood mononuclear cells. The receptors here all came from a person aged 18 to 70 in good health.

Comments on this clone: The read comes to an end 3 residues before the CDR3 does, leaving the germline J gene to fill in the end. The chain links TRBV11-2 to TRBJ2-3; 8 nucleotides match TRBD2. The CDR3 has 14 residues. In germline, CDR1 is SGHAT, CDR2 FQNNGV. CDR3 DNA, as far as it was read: TGTGCCAGCAGCTTTCGGGGGGGGCTGGAGACG. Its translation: CASSFRGGLET. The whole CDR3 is CASSFRGGLETQYF.

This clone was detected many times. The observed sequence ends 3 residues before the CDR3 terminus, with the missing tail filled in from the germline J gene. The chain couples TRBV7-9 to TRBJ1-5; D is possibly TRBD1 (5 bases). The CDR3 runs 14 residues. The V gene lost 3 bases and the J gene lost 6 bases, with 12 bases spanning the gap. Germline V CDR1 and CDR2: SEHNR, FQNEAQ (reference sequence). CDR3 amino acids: CASSFGAGPQPQHF. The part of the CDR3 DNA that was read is TGTGCCAGCAGCTTCGGTGCGGGGCCTCAGCCC.

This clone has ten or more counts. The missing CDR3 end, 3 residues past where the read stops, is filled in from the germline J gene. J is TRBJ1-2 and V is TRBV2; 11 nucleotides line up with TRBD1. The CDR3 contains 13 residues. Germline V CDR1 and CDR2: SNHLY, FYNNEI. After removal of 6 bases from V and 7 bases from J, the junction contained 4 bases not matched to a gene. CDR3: CASRRTGGFGYTF. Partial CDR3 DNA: TGTGCCAGCAGGCGGACAGGGGGCTTTGGC.

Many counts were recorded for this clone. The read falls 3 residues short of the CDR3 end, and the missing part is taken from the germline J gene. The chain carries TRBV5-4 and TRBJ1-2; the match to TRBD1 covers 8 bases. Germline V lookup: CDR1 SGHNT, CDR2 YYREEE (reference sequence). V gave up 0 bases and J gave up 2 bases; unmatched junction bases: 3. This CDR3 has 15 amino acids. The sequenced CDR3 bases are TGTGCCAGCAGCTTGGGGGACAGGTACAACTATGGC. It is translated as CASSLGDRYNYG. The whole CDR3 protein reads CASSLGDRYNYGYTF.

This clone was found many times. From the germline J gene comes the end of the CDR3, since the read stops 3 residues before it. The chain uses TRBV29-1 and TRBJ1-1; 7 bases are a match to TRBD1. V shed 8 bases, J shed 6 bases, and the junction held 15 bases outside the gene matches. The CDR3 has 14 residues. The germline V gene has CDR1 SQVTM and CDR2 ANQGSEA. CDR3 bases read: TGCAGCACGAAAGGGGACAGCACCAGCCCTGAA. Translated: CSTKGDSTSPE. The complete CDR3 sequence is CSTKGDSTSPEAFF.

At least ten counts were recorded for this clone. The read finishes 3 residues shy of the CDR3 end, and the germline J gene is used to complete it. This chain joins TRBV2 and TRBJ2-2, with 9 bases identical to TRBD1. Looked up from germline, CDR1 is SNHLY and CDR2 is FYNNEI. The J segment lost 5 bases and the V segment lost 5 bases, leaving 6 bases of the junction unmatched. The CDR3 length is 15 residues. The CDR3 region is CASSTGQGWTGELFF. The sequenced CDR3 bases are TGTGCCAGCAGTACCGGACAGGGGTGGACCGGGGAG.

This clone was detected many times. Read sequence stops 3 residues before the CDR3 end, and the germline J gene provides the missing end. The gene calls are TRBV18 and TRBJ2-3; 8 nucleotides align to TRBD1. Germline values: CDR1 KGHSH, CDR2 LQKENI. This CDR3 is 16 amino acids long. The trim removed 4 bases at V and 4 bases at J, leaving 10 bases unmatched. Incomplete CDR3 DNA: TGTGCCAGCTCACTTTCCTCGGACAGGGCCCCAGATACG. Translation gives CASSLSSDRAPDT. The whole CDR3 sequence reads CASSLSSDRAPDTQYF.

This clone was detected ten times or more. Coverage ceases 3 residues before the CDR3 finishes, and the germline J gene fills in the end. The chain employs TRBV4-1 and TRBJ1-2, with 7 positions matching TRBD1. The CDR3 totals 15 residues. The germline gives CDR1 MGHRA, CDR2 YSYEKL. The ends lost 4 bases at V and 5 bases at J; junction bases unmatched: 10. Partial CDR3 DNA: TGCGCCAGCAGCCCAGAACTAACAGGGGTATATGGC. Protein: CASSPELTGVYG. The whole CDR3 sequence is CASSPELTGVYGYTF.

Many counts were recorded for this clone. The CDR3 bases that were read are TGCAGCGTTGAAGGGGAGGGGGCGGAG. It encodes CSVEGEGAE. The CDR3, in full, reads CSVEGEGAELFF. The genes are TRBV29-1 and TRBJ2-2, with D perhaps given as TRBD1 or TRBD2 (7 bases each). The observed sequence ends 3 residues before the CDR3 terminus, with the missing tail filled in from the germline J gene. This CDR3 comprises 12 residues. Germline V gene data show CDR1 as SQVTM and CDR2 as ANQGSEA. Deletions cut 1 base from V and 10 bases from J, with 10 bases between.